This T cell receptor (beta chain) originates from a study of neoadjuvant anti-PD-1 for oral cavity cancer. Study in general: Patients without progression got a fourth dose around day 43.

Germline V lookup: CDR1 SGHAT, CDR2 FQNNGV. V was pared by 4 bases and J by 6 bases, with 10 bases between. CDR3 length equals 12 residues. TCRdb keeps only in-frame clones here, not all; method: immunoSEQ multiplex PCR. The table shows about 14,000 clones, with around 57% occurring only once. This clone showed up just once. This TCR derives from a person aged 35-80 years with oral cavity squamous cell carcinoma. The chain links TRBV11-2 to TRBJ2-7; no clear D gene. This specimen consisted of PBMCs, obtained before nivolumab (anti-PD-1) treatment. The CDR3 sequence: CASSSVGFEQYF. The CDR3 DNA is TGTGCCAGCAGCTCAGTCGGGTTCGAGCAGTACTTC.